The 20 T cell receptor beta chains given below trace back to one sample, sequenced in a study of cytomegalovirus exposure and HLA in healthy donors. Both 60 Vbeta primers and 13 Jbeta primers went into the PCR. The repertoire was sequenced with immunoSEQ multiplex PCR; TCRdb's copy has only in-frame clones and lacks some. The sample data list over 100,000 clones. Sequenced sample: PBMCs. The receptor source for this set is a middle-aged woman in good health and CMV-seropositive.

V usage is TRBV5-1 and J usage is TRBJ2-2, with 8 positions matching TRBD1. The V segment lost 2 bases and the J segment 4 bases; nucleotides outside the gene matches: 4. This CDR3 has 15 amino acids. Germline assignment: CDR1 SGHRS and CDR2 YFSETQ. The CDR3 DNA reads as TGCGCCAGCAGCTTCTCTACAGGGGGCACCGGGGAGCTGTTTTTT. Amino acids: CASSFSTGGTGELFF.

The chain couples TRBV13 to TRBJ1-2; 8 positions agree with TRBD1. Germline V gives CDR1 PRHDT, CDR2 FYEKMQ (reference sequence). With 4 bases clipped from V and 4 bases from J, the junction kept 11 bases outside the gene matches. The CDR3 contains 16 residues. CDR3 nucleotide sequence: TGTGCCAGCAGCTGGCGGGCAGGGGGCGAATTCTATGGCTACACCTTC. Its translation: CASSWRAGGEFYGYTF.

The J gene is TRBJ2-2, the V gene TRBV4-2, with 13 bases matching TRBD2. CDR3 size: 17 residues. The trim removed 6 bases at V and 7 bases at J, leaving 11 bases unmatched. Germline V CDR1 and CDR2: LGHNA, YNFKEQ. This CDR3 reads CASSRRLAGGTGGELFF. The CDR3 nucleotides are TGTGCCAGCAGTCGTCGACTAGCGGGAGGAACGGGCGGGGAGCTGTTTTTT.

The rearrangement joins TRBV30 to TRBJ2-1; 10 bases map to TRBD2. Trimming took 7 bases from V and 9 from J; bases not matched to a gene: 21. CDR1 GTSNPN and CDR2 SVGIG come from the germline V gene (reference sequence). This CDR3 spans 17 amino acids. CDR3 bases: TGTGCCTCGACCGGACTCATACTAGCGGGACCGCCCAGTGAGCAGTTCTTC. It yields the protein CASTGLILAGPPSEQFF. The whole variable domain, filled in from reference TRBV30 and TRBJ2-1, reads SQTIHQWPATLVQPVGSPLSLECTVEGTSNPNLYWYRQAAGRGLQLLFYSVGIGQISSEVPQNLSASRPQDRQFILSSKKLLLSDSGFYLCASTGLILAGPPSEQFFGPGTRLTVL.

The CDR3 loop is CASSDSPLPQHF. CDR3 sequence (DNA): TGTGCCAGCAGTGATTCTCCTCTGCCCCAGCATTTT. The chain couples TRBV6-1 to TRBJ1-5; D unresolved. This CDR3 contains 12 residues. V was cut by 3 bases and J by 9 bases, with 9 bases left in between. The germline gives CDR1 MNHNS, CDR2 SASEGT.

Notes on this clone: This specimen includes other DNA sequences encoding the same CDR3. In DNA form, the CDR3 reads TGTGCCAGCAGCTCCCAGACCGGGGGGGGAGAGACCCAGTACTTC. Its translation is CASSSQTGGGETQYF. The chain recombines TRBV9 with TRBJ2-5; 8 nucleotides line up with TRBD2. This CDR3 comprises 15 residues. Germline lookup yields CDR1 SGDLS and CDR2 YYNGEE. The V and J ends lost 4 bases and 4 bases, in that order; junction bases with no gene match: 9. The variable domain in full, with the rest retrieved from reference TRBV9 and TRBJ2-5, is DSGVTQTPKHLITATGQRVTLRCSPRSGDLSVYWYQQSLDQGLQFLIQYYNGEERAKGNILERFSAQQFPDLHSELNLSSLELGDSALYFCASSSQTGGGETQYFGPGTRLLVL.

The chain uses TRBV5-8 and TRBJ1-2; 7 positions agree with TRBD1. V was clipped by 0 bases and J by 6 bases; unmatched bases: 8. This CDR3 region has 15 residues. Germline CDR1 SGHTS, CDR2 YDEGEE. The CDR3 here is CASSLAGRGVHGYTF. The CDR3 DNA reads TGTGCCAGCAGCTTGGCCGGCAGGGGGGTGCATGGCTACACCTTC.

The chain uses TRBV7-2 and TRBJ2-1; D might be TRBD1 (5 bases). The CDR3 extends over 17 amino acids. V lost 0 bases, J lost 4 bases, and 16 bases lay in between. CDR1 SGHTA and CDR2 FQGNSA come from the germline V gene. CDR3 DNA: TGTGCCAGCAGCTTAGCAAGGGGATCCCCAATATACAATGAGCAGTTCTTC. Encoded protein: CASSLARGSPIYNEQFF.

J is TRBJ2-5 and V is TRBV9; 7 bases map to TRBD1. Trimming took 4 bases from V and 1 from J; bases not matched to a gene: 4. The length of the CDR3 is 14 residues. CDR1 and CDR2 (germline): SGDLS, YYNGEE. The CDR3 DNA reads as TGTGCCAGCAGCACCCGACAGGGCCAAGAGACCCAGTACTTC. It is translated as CASSTRQGQETQYF.

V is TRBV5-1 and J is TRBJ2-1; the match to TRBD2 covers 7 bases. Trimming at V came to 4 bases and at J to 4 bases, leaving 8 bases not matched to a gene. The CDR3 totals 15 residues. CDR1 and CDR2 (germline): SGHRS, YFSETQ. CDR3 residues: CASSRGLAAYNEQFF. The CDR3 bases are TGCGCCAGCAGCCGTGGCCTAGCGGCTTACAATGAGCAGTTCTTC.

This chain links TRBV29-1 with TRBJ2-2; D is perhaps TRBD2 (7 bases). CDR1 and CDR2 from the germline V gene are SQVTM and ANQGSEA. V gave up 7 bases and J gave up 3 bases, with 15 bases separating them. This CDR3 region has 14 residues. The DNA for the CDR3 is TGCAGCGGGAGGGGGGGCGCGGACACCGGGGAGCTGTTTTTT. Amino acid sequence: CSGRGGADTGELFF.

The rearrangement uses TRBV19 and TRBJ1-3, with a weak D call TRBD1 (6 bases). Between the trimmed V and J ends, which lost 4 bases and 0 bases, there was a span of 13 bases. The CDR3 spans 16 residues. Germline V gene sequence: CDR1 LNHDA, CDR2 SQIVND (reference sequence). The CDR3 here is CASSTQMDSSGNTIYF. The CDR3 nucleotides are TGTGCCAGTAGTACCCAGATGGACAGCTCTGGAAACACCATATATTTT.

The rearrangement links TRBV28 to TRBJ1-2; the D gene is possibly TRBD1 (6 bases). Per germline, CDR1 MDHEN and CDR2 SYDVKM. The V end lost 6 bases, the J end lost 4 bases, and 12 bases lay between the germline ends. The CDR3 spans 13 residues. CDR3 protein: CASRLGQTYGYTF. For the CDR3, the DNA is TGTGCCAGCAGATTAGGACAGACCTATGGCTACACCTTC.

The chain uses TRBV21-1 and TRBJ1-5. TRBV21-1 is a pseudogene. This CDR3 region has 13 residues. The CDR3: CASSGRGRQPQHF. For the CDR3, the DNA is TGTGCCAGCAGCGGGAGGGGAAGACAGCCCCAGCATTTT.

The CDR3 DNA sequence: TGTGCCAGCAGACGGACCGGGGAGCTGTTTTTT. As protein: CASRRTGELFF. The V and J genes are TRBV13 and TRBJ2-2, with D unclear. Trimming removed 6 bases from V and 5 bases from J, with 4 bases in between. There are 11 residues in the CDR3. The germline CDR1 and CDR2 sequences are PRHDT and FYEKMQ (reference sequence).

DNA of the CDR3: TGTGCCGGGGACAGGGATTCGTACGAGCAGTACTTC. It specifies CAGDRDSYEQYF. The chain links TRBV30 to TRBJ2-7; the match to TRBD1 covers 9 bases. V lost 8 bases to trimming and J lost 4 bases; unmatched junction nucleotides: 6. The CDR3 has 12 residues. Germline CDR1 GTSNPN, CDR2 SVGIG (reference sequence).

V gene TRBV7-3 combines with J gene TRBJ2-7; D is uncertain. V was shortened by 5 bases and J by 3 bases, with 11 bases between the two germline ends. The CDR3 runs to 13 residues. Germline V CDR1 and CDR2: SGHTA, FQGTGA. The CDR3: CASSPTNGYEQYF. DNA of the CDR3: TGTGCCAGCAGCCCAACCAACGGCTACGAGCAGTACTTC.

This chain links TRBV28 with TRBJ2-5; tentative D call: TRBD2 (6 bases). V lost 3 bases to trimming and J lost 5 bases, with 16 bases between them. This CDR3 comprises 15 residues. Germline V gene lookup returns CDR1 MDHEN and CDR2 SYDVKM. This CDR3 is CASSFERVGLETQYF. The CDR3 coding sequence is TGTGCCAGCAGTTTCGAGAGGGTGGGACTGGAGACCCAGTACTTC.

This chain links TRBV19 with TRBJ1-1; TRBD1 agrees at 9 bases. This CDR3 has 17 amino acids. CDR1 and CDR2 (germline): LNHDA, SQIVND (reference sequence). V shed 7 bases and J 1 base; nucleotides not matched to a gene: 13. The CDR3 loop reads CASTHPGQGSKNTEAFF. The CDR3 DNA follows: TGTGCCAGTACCCACCCCGGACAGGGGTCCAAGAACACTGAAGCTTTCTTT.

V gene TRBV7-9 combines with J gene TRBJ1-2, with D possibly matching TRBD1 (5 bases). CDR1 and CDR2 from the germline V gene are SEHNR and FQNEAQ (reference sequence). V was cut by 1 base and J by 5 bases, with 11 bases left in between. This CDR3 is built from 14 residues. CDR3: CASSLEGHSYGYTF. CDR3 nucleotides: TGTGCCAGCAGCTTAGAAGGACACTCATATGGCTACACCTTC.